The sequence of this T cell receptor (beta chain) was determined in a study of T-cell reconstitution after alpha-beta-depleted transplantation in children. Study findings and constraints: Reportedly, roughly two months post-transplant, alpha-beta T cells arose from several hundred expanded graft clones. After one year, T-cell counts and TCRbeta diversity mostly came from new T cells.

Unique molecular identifiers were built into the TCRbeta library. MiXCR, run by TCRdb on the PCR reads, gives a single entry per CDR3 protein. The table includes fewer than 700,000 distinct CDR3 sequences, 13% detected once. With respect to this clonotype: Its antigen is as yet unknown.

The CDR3 totals 15 residues. V shed 0 bases and J shed 10 bases, with 16 bases lying between them. The germline CDR1 and CDR2 sequences are SGHNT and YENEEA. Sequenced here: PBMCs, mostly from graft donor cells, sampled 360 days after TCRalphabeta/CD19-depleted stem cell transplant. The chain employs TRBV11-3 and TRBJ2-1; D may be TRBD1 (6 bases). The receptor comes from a male patient aged 10 to 17 who had a stem cell transplant for acute myeloid leukemia, so the T cells may come from the graft donor. The CDR3, as DNA: TGTGCCAGCAGCTTAGATGGGGGCGAAGAACGAGAGCAGTTCTTC. Its protein product is CASSLDGGEEREQFF.